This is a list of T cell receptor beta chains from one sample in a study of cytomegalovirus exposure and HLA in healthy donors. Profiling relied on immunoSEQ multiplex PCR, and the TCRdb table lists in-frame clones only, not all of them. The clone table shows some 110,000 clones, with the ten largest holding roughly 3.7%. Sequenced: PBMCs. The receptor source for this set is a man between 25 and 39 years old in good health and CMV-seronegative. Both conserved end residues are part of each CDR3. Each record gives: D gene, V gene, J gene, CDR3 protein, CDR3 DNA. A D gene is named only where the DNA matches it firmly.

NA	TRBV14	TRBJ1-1	CASSQFPKFGGNTEAFF	TGTGCCAGCAGCCAATTCCCGAAGTTCGGTGGGAACACTGAAGCTTTCTTT
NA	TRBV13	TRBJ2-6	CASSSGSGANVLTF	TGTGCCAGCAGCTCCGGCTCTGGGGCCAACGTCCTGACTTTC
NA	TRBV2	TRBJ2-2	CASWGEINTGELFF	TGTGCCAGCTGGGGAGAGATAAACACCGGGGAGCTGTTTTTT
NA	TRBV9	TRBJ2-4	CASSVGDSKNIQYF	TGTGCCAGCAGCGTAGGAGACAGCAAAAACATTCAGTACTTC
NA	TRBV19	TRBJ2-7	CASSPAAASSYEQYF	TGTGCCAGTTCGCCGGCGGCTGCCTCCTCCTACGAGCAGTACTTC
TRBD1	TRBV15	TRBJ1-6	CATSRKGHRRGNSPLHF	TGTGCCACCAGCAGAAAAGGACATCGCAGGGGGAATTCACCCCTCCACTTT
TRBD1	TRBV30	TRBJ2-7	CAWSGQGILVEQYF	TGTGCCTGGAGTGGACAGGGGATCTTGGTCGAGCAGTACTTC
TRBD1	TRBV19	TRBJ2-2	CASSIGDRTNTGELFF	TGTGCCAGTAGTATCGGGGACAGGACGAACACCGGGGAGCTGTTTTTT
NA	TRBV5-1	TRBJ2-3	CASSLSGNTDTQYF	TGCGCCAGCAGCCTTAGCGGAAACACAGATACGCAGTATTTT
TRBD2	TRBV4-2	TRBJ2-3	CASSQETSGGDTQYF	TGTGCCAGCAGCCAAGAGACTAGCGGGGGGGATACGCAGTATTTT
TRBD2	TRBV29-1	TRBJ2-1	CSVDSGGLNEQFF	TGCAGCGTTGACAGCGGGGGGCTGAATGAGCAGTTCTTC
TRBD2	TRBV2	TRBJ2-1	CASTPSRRGASYNEQFF	TGTGCCAGCACCCCTTCCCGGCGGGGGGCTTCCTACAATGAGCAGTTCTTC
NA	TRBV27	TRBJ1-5	CASSFNNQPQHF	TGTGCCAGCAGTTTTAACAATCAGCCCCAGCATTTT
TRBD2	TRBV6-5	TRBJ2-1	CASRPGGGGYNEQFF	TGTGCCAGCAGACCAGGCGGGGGGGGTTACAATGAGCAGTTCTTC
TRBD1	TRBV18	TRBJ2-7	CASSRTGVSAYEQYF	TGTGCCAGCTCTCGAACAGGGGTATCGGCCTACGAGCAGTACTTC
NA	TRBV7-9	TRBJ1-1	CASSLVRRNTEAFF	TGTGCCAGCAGCTTAGTACGGAGGAACACTGAAGCTTTCTTT
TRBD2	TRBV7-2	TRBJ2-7	CASGGSGGIYEQYF	TGTGCCAGCGGAGGGAGCGGGGGGATCTACGAGCAGTACTTC
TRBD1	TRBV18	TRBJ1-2	CASSPPGQVIYGYTF	TGTGCCAGCTCACCACCGGGACAGGTTATCTATGGCTACACCTTC
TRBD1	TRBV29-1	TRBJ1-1	CSVPPGQLNTEAFF	TGCAGCGTGCCGCCGGGACAGTTGAACACTGAAGCTTTCTTT
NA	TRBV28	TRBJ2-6	CASSLRLSGANVLTF	TGTGCCAGCAGTTTAAGACTCTCTGGGGCCAACGTCCTGACTTTC
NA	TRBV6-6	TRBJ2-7	CASSYSESRKGYEQYF	TGTGCCAGCAGTTACTCTGAGTCTAGGAAAGGCTACGAGCAGTACTTC
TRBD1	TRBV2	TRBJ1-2	CAGLDRAPPGGYTF	TGTGCCGGCTTAGACAGGGCCCCGCCGGGTGGCTACACCTTC
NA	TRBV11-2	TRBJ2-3	CASSLGATDTQYF	TGTGCCAGCAGCTTAGGAGCCACAGATACGCAGTATTTT
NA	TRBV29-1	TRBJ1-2	CSVEVRDTTF	TGCAGCGTTGAAGTCAGGGACACCACCTTC
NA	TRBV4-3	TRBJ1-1	CASSQGLGGNTEAFF	TGCGCCAGCAGCCAAGGCCTAGGGGGGAACACTGAAGCTTTCTTT
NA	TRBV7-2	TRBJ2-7	CASSPVTEYGEQYF	TGTGCCAGCAGCCCGGTGACCGAATACGGGGAGCAGTACTTC
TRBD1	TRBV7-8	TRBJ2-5	CASSLASDRGRETQYF	TGTGCCAGCAGCTTAGCTTCCGACAGGGGGCGGGAGACCCAGTACTTC
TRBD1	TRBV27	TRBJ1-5	CASRTGGVNQPQHF	TGTGCCAGCCGGACAGGGGGCGTAAATCAGCCCCAGCATTTT
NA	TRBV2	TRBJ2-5	CASRDPRQEETQYF	TGTGCCAGCAGGGACCCGCGACAGGAAGAGACCCAGTACTTC
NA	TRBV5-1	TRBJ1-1	CASSLFAGSGTEAFF	TGCGCCAGCAGCTTGTTTGCGGGATCGGGCACTGAAGCTTTCTTT
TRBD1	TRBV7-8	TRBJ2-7	CASSLGTGGEGEQYF	TGTGCCAGCAGCTTAGGCACAGGGGGCGAGGGGGAGCAGTACTTC
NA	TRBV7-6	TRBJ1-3	CASSPRQSGNTIYF	TGTGCCAGCAGCCCACGACAGTCTGGAAACACCATATATTTT
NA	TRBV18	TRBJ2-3	CASSLLRTDTQYF	TGTGCCAGCTCCTTACTACGCACAGATACGCAGTATTTT
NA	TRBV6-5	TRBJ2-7	CASSYAEGAWYEQYF	TGTGCCAGCAGTTACGCGGAGGGGGCATGGTACGAGCAGTACTTC